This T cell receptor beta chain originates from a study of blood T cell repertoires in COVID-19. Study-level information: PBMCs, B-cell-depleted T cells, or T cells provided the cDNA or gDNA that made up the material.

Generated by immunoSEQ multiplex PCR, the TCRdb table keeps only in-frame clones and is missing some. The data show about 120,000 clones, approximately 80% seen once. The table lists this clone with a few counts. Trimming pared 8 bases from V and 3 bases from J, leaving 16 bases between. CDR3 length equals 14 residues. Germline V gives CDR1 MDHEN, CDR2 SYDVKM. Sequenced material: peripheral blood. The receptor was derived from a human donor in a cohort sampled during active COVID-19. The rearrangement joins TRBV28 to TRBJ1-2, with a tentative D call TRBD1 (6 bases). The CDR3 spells CASLGRGSYYGYTF. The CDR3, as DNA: TGTGCCAGCCTTGGCAGGGGCTCCTACTATGGCTACACCTTC.